This T cell receptor (beta chain) came from a study of blood T cell repertoires in COVID-19. Study overall: Specimens from acute and convalescent COVID-19 originated in the United States, Italy and Spain. Nucleic acid was either cDNA or gDNA, and it came from T cells, B-cell-depleted T cells, or PBMCs.

The germline V gene encodes CDR1 GTSNPN and CDR2 SVGIG (reference sequence). Trimming took off 3 bases at V and 2 bases at J, with 11 bases between the two ends. The CDR3 is made up of 15 amino acids. TCRdb's table, derived via immunoSEQ multiplex PCR, lists solely in-frame clones and lacks some. The table shows around 62,000 clones, with roughly 80% occurring only once. This clonotype was obtained from a man aged 50 to 60 with active COVID-19. The sequenced sample consisted of peripheral blood. V usage is TRBV30 and J usage is TRBJ2-6, with D possibly being TRBD1 (5 bases). In DNA form, the CDR3 reads TGTGCCTGGAGCCTGGGGCTCCCTGGGGCCAACGTCCTGACTTTC. Protein sequence: CAWSLGLPGANVLTF.